This TCR beta chain was documented in a study of CD8 T cells in ankylosing spondylitis. MiXCR, run by TCRdb on the 5' RACE reads, gives a single entry per CDR3 protein. The table shows about 800,000 distinct CDR3 sequences, with 10% to 15% occurring only once. Study-level results: Disease-linked clones reportedly showed significant enrichment in matched ankylosing spondylitis synovial fluid. What appeared characteristic of ankylosing spondylitis blood was a TCR beta motif of several highly homologous variants.

Germline V gene lookup returns CDR1 SGHVS and CDR2 FQNEAQ. The length of the CDR3 is 16 residues. The ends lost 7 bases at V and 6 bases at J; junction bases unmatched: 16. This clonotype showed up just a few times. Its specificity is not known. The V call is TRBV7-8, the J call TRBJ1-1, with 8 bases identical to TRBD1. The TCR comes from a male donor with ankylosing spondylitis. The sequenced material came from blood, either unsorted or a sorted T cell fraction (not recorded which). The CDR3 nucleotides read TGTGCCAGCACCGGACAGGGCCCAAGGACGAGCGCTGAAGCTTTCTTT. It translates to CASTGQGPRTSAEAFF.